Listed here are 10 T cell receptor beta chains from one sample, sequenced in a study of T cell responses to AZD1222 COVID-19 vaccine. Method: immunoSEQ multiplex PCR; TCRdb's copy keeps in-frame clones and lacks some. The table shows about 120,000 clones, with roughly nine tenths occurring only once. The input for sequencing was peripheral blood, taken on day 0 of AZD1222 vaccination. These receptors originate from an adult in good health.

The chain combines TRBV2 with TRBJ2-3; 9 bases are a match to TRBD1. CDR3 size: 14 residues. Germline trimming cut 9 bases from V and 6 bases from J; bases unmatched to any gene: 10. CDR1 is SNHLY, CDR2 FYNNEI, per germline. The CDR3 region has the DNA TGTGCCAGGACCAACAGGGGGCGAAGGGATACGCAGTATTTT. Amino acids: CARTNRGRRDTQYF.

The V gene is TRBV4-2, the J gene TRBJ1-2, with TRBD1 as a possible D gene (6 bases). Trimming removed 3 bases from V and 8 bases from J, with 13 bases in between. CDR1 LGHNA and CDR2 YNFKEQ come from the germline V gene. The length of the CDR3 is 13 residues. The CDR3 loop reads CASSHTGIGGYTF. In DNA, the CDR3 is TGTGCCAGCAGCCACACAGGGATTGGAGGCTACACCTTC.

The chain links TRBV7-3 to TRBJ2-1, with D perhaps TRBD1 (5 bases). Looked up from germline, CDR1 is SGHTA and CDR2 is FQGTGA. The V and J ends lost 0 bases and 10 bases respectively, with 13 bases between them. The CDR3 loop spans 14 amino acids. CDR3 protein: CASSLTAGNWEQFF. CDR3 in DNA: TGTGCCAGCAGCTTAACGGCAGGGAATTGGGAGCAGTTCTTC. Using reference TRBV7-3 and TRBJ2-1 for the parts outside the CDR3, the full variable domain is GAGVSQTPSNKVTEKGKYVELRCDPISGHTALYWYRQSLGQGPEFLIYFQGTGAADDSGLPNDRFFAVRPEGSVSTLKIQRTERGDSAVYLCASSLTAGNWEQFFGPGTRLTVL.

This clone was detected only once. CDR3 coding DNA: TGTGCCAGCAGCCAAACGCAGGGAACTAATGAAAAACTGTTTTTT. Translating gives CASSQTQGTNEKLFF. The chain uses TRBV4-2 and TRBJ1-4; D perhaps matches TRBD1 (5 bases). The CDR3 extends over 15 amino acids. Germline lookup yields CDR1 LGHNA and CDR2 YNFKEQ. V was trimmed by 2 bases and J by 1 base, leaving 8 bases between them.

The chain has TRBV27 and TRBJ1-6; D is unresolved. Trimming removed 0 bases at V and 10 bases at J, with 7 bases between. CDR3 length: 13 amino acids. Germline CDR1 and CDR2: MNHEY and SMNVEV (reference sequence). The CDR3 DNA sequence: TGTGCCAGCAGTTTATCTTCGGGCTCACCCCTCCACTTT. It yields the protein CASSLSSGSPLHF.

This rearrangement joins TRBV27 to TRBJ2-5, with 12 positions matching TRBD2. This CDR3 comprises 18 residues. Germline assignment: CDR1 MNHEY and CDR2 SMNVEV (reference sequence). V shed 5 bases and J 1 base; nucleotides not matched to a gene: 11. CDR3 sequence: CASSPTSGGSWPQETQYF. The CDR3, as DNA: TGTGCCAGCAGTCCCACTAGCGGGGGGTCTTGGCCCCAAGAGACCCAGTACTTC.

This chain joins TRBV28 and TRBJ2-3; D is unresolved. The CDR3 consists of 13 residues. Between the trimmed V and J ends, which lost 3 bases and 4 bases, there was a span of 8 bases. CDR1 MDHEN and CDR2 SYDVKM come from the germline V gene. CDR3 region: CASSFAGPDTQYF. DNA of the CDR3: TGTGCCAGCAGTTTCGCAGGTCCAGATACGCAGTATTTT. Drawing the rest from reference TRBV28 and TRBJ2-3, the complete variable domain is DVKVTQSSRYLVKRTGEKVFLECVQDMDHENMFWYRQDPGLGLRLIYFSYDVKMKEKGDIPEGYSVSREKKERFSLILESASTNQTSMYLCASSFAGPDTQYFGPGTRLTVL.

The V call is TRBV6-5, the J call TRBJ1-1, with a tentative D call TRBD1 (5 bases). V lost 6 bases, J lost 0 bases, and 14 bases lay in between. Germline V gene lookup returns CDR1 MNHEY and CDR2 SVGAGI. The CDR3 is 15 residues long. The CDR3 is CASSLMGPMNTEAFF. Here the CDR3 DNA reads TGTGCCAGCAGCCTTATGGGACCCATGAACACTGAAGCTTTCTTT.

The chain recombines TRBV5-1 with TRBJ1-6; D not certain. The CDR3 has 14 amino acids. The germline CDR1 and CDR2 sequences are SGHRS and YFSETQ. V dropped 1 base and J dropped 7 bases, with 9 bases sitting between them. CDR3 in DNA: TGCGCCAGCAGCTTGCAGGCAGTCAATTCACCCCTCCACTTT. Translating gives CASSLQAVNSPLHF. The whole variable domain, remainder taken from reference TRBV5-1 and TRBJ1-6, is KAGVTQTPRYLIKTRGQQVTLSCSPISGHRSVSWYQQTPGQGLQFLFEYFSETQRNKGNFPGRFSGRQFSNSRSEMNVSTLELGDSALYLCASSLQAVNSPLHFGNGTRLTVT.

As regards this clone: The same CDR3 is also encoded by other DNA sequences in this sample. The V and J genes are TRBV18 and TRBJ1-5, with D possibly TRBD1 on 5 matching bases. Trimming left V 2 bases short and J 0 bases short, with 5 bases between. Germline V CDR1 and CDR2: KGHSH, LQKENI. The CDR3 runs 14 residues. The CDR3: CASSPDSSNQPQHF. CDR3 nucleotide sequence: TGTGCCAGCTCACCAGACAGTAGCAATCAGCCCCAGCATTTT.